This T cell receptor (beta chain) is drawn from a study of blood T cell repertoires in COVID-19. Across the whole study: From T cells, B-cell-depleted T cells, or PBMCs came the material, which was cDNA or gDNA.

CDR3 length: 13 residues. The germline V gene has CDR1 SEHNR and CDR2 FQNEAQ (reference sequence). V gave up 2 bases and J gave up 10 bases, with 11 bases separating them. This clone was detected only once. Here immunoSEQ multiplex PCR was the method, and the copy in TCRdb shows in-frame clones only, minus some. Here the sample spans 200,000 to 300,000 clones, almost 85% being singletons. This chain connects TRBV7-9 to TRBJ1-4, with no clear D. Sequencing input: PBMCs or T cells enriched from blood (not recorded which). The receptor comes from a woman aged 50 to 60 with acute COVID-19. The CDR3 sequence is CASSLRSGVKLFF. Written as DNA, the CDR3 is TGTGCCAGCAGCTTAAGGTCCGGGGTAAAACTGTTTTTT.